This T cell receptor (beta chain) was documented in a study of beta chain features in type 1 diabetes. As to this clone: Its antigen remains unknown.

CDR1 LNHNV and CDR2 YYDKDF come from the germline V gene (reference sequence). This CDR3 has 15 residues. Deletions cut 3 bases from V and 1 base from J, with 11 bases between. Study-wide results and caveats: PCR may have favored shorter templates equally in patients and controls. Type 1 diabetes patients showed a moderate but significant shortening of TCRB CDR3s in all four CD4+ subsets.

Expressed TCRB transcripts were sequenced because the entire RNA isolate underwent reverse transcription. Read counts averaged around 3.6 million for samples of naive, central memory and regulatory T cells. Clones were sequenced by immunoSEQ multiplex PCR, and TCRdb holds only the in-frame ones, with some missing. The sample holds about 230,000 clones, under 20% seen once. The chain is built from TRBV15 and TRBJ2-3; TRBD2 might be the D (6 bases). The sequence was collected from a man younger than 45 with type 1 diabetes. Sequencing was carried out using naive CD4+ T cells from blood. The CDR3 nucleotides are TGTGCCACCAGCAGTGTGGCTAGCGGCACAGATACGCAGTATTTT. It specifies CATSSVASGTDTQYF. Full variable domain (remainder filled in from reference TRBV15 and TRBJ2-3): DAMVIQNPRYQVTQFGKPVTLSCSQTLNHNVMYWYQQKSSQAPKLLFHYYDKDFNNEADTPDNFQSRRPNTSFCFLDIRSPGLGDTAMYLCATSSVASGTDTQYFGPGTRLTVL.